The following is a T cell receptor (beta chain) sequence with its context. Its antigen remains unknown. Trimming shortened V by 4 bases and J by 7 bases, and 17 bases separated the two germline ends. The CDR3 spans 16 residues. CDR1 is SGHVS and CDR2 is FQNEAQ in the germline V gene. This record comes from a study of OX40 agonist ivuxolimab in advanced cancers. For the study at large: Ivuxolimab is a fully human IgG2 antibody that activates OX40 (CD134). Dose-escalation subjects each had hepatocellular carcinoma, melanoma, renal cell or head and neck cancer. Findings of the study overall: Dosing at 0.1 to 3.0 mg/kg was accompanied by clonal expansion of CD4+ and CD8+ blood T cells by week 6. On average, CD8+ T cells had more expanded clones than CD4+.

Sequencing used immunoSEQ multiplex PCR; TCRdb keeps in-frame clones, though not all of them. The table includes more than 95,000 clones, 94% detected once. The receptor was derived from an adult with an advanced solid tumor such as melanoma, head and neck, liver or kidney cancer. The chain uses TRBV7-8 and TRBJ1-6; D gene ambiguous. The sample here was CD4+ or CD8+ T cells sorted from blood, taken in a trial of the OX40 agonist ivuxolimab. CDR3 bases: TGTGCCAGCAGCTCTAGTCGGGTTGGGTACAATTCACCCCTCCACTTT. As protein: CASSSSRVGYNSPLHF.